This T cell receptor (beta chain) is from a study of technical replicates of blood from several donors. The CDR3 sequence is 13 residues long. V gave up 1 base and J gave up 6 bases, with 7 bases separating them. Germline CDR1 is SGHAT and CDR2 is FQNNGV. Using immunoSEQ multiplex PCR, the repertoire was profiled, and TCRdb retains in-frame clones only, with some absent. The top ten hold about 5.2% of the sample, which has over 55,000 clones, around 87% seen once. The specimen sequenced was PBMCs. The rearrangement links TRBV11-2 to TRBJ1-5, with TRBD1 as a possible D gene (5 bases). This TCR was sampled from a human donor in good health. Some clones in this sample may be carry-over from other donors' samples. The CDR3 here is CASSLAGGQPQHF. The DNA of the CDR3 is TGTGCCAGCAGCTTAGCGGGGGGTCAGCCCCAGCATTTT. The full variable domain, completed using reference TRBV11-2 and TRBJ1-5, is EAGVAQSPRYKIIEKRQSVAFWCNPISGHATLYWYQQILGQGPKLLIQFQNNGVVDDSQLPKDRFSAERLKGVDSTLKIQPAKLEDSAVYLCASSLAGGQPQHFGDGTRLSIL.